A selection of T cell receptor beta chains follows, all from one sample in a study of PD-L1 blockade in urothelial cancer. TCRdb keeps only in-frame clones here, not all; method: immunoSEQ multiplex PCR. The data contain about 74,000 clones, under 90% of them singletons. The sample here was PBMCs, taken around atezolizumab (anti-PD-L1) treatment. Receptor source: a man between 65 and 85 years old with urothelial cancer. Each CDR3 is given with its conserved first and last residue. D genes are given only for firm matches. A row's size may be missing; if present it is once, few, many or a size class.

D gene	clone size	J gene	V gene	CDR3 protein	CDR3 DNA
TRBD2	.	TRBJ2-5	TRBV15	CATSRGGRRETQYF	TGTGCCACCAGCAGAGGCGGGAGACGGGAGACCCAGTACTTC
.	.	TRBJ1-2	TRBV19	CASSMSPSNYGYTF	TGTGCCAGTAGTATGTCTCCTTCTAACTATGGCTACACCTTC
.	once	TRBJ1-4	TRBV7-2	CASSLGGADEKLFF	TGTGCCAGCAGCCTGGGCGGGGCTGATGAAAAACTGTTTTTT
.	.	TRBJ2-5	TRBV21-1	CASSNDLDRGKETQYF	TGTGCCAGCAGCAACGATTTGGACAGGGGGAAGGAGACCCAGTACTTC
.	.	TRBJ1-1	TRBV4-1	CASSQAPTGNTEAFF	TGCGCCAGCAGCCAAGCACCAACAGGAAACACTGAAGCTTTCTTT
TRBD1	.	TRBJ2-3	TRBV19	CASALTGLTDTQYF	TGTGCCAGTGCCCTGACAGGGCTCACAGATACGCAGTATTTT
.	few	TRBJ1-1	TRBV5-1	CASSLARDTEAFF	TGCGCCAGCAGCTTGGCTAGAGACACTGAAGCTTTCTTT
.	.	TRBJ2-7	TRBV2	CASSAEGFSYEQYF	TGTGCCAGCAGCGCGGAGGGGTTTTCCTACGAGCAGTACTTC
.	.	TRBJ1-3	TRBV19	CASSIAVGAATRNTIYF	TGTGCCAGTAGTATCGCGGTGGGGGCAGCAACCAGAAACACCATATATTTT
TRBD2	.	TRBJ2-1	TRBV6-4	CASSLIPLGLAGGLPNEQFF	TGTGCCAGCAGTCTTATACCTTTGGGACTAGCGGGAGGGTTGCCCAATGAGCAGTTCTTC
.	.	TRBJ2-7	TRBV6-5	CASSYSGRTSYEQYF	TGTGCCAGCAGTTACTCTGGGCGGACTTCCTACGAGCAGTACTTC
.	.	TRBJ2-1	TRBV5-1	CASSFNPAGVSYNEQFF	TGCGCCAGCAGCTTCAACCCAGCGGGTGTATCCTACAATGAGCAGTTCTTC
TRBD1	.	TRBJ1-4	TRBV7-2	CASSESTGVGEKLFF	TGTGCCAGCAGCGAATCCACAGGGGTTGGTGAAAAACTGTTTTTT
TRBD2	.	TRBJ2-3	TRBV7-3	CASSLQPSGRPDTQYF	TGTGCCAGCAGCTTACAGCCTAGCGGGAGACCAGATACGCAGTATTTT
TRBD1	.	TRBJ2-6	TRBV11-2	CASSLGTGGHSGANVLTF	TGTGCCAGCAGCTTAGGGACAGGGGGCCACTCTGGGGCCAACGTCCTGACTTTC
TRBD1	.	TRBJ1-4	TRBV6-1	CASLFSGGGYEKLFF	TGTGCCAGCCTATTTTCAGGGGGAGGTTATGAAAAACTGTTTTTT
.	.	TRBJ1-2	TRBV5-1	CASSRPGLENSGYTF	TGCGCCAGCAGCCGACCGGGACTTGAGAATAGTGGCTACACCTTC
TRBD1	.	TRBJ1-2	TRBV28	CASSPHRGRSNNYGYTF	TGTGCCAGCAGTCCCCACAGGGGGAGGTCTAATAACTATGGCTACACCTTC
TRBD1	.	TRBJ1-2	TRBV18	CASSPATGEGYTF	TGTGCCAGCTCCCCTGCGACAGGGGAGGGCTACACCTTC
TRBD1	few	TRBJ1-3	TRBV6-1	CASRETGGPSGNTIYF	TGTGCCAGCAGGGAAACAGGGGGCCCCTCTGGAAACACCATATATTTT
.	.	TRBJ2-7	TRBV20-1	CSATRHEQYF	TGCAGTGCCACTAGACACGAGCAGTACTTC
.	.	TRBJ2-1	TRBV6-5	CASSRGDSSYNEQFF	TGTGCCAGCAGCCGCGGGGACAGCTCCTACAATGAGCAGTTCTTC
.	.	TRBJ1-1	TRBV4-1	CASSQGHQGYTEAFF	TGCGCCAGCAGCCAAGGTCACCAGGGCTACACTGAAGCTTTCTTT
.	.	TRBJ2-3	TRBV6-1	CASSEMVGRTDTQYF	TGTGCCAGCAGTGAAATGGTGGGGCGCACAGATACGCAGTATTTT
.	once	TRBJ2-1	TRBV19	CASSNTGANEQFF	TGTGCCAGTAGTAACACGGGAGCCAATGAGCAGTTCTTC
TRBD2	.	TRBJ2-5	TRBV9	CASSVTGGETQYF	TGTGCCAGCAGCGTAACGGGAGGGGAGACCCAGTACTTC
.	few	TRBJ2-1	TRBV28	CASSLSSVPEQFF	TGTGCCAGCAGTTTAAGCAGCGTCCCTGAGCAGTTCTTC
TRBD2	.	TRBJ2-3	TRBV4-1	CASSPGTSGESTDTQYF	TGCGCCAGCAGCCCCGGGACTAGCGGGGAAAGCACAGATACGCAGTATTTT
.	.	TRBJ2-2	TRBV5-8	CASSSPGQNTGELFF	TGTGCCAGCAGCTCGCCGGGACAGAACACCGGGGAGCTGTTTTTT
.	.	TRBJ2-7	TRBV30	CAWSEGGLRLEQYF	TGTGCCTGGAGTGAGGGGGGGCTTCGGCTCGAGCAGTACTTC
TRBD2	.	TRBJ2-1	TRBV7-3	CASSPTGLAVLSYNEQFF	TGTGCCAGCAGCCCCACCGGGCTAGCGGTGCTCTCCTACAATGAGCAGTTCTTC
TRBD2	once	TRBJ2-1	TRBV11-2	CASSSPSGSPYNEQFF	TGTGCCAGCAGCTCACCAAGCGGGAGTCCCTACAATGAGCAGTTCTTC
TRBD2	.	TRBJ2-1	TRBV5-8	CASSLLGSGSKRDEQFF	TGTGCCAGCAGCTTGTTGGGTAGCGGGAGTAAAAGGGATGAGCAGTTCTTC
TRBD1	.	TRBJ1-4	TRBV18	CASSPRGDSLATNEKLFF	TGTGCCAGCTCACCACGGGGGGACAGCCTTGCAACTAATGAAAAACTGTTTTTT
.	.	TRBJ1-1	TRBV2	CASSEQGTEAFF	TGTGCCAGCAGTGAACAGGGCACTGAAGCTTTCTTT
.	few	TRBJ2-3	TRBV5-5	CASILATSTDTQYF	TGTGCCAGCATCTTAGCAACCAGCACAGATACGCAGTATTTT
.	.	TRBJ1-3	TRBV18	CASSPSGTDSGNTIYF	TGTGCCAGCTCACCAAGCGGGACGGACTCTGGAAACACCATATATTTT
TRBD2	.	TRBJ2-3	TRBV10-1	CASTRPGTSGRMRGTDTQYF	TGCGCCAGCACCCGGCCCGGGACTAGCGGGAGGATGCGGGGCACAGATACGCAGTATTTT
.	.	TRBJ1-5	TRBV4-1	CASSQGGAGFQPQHF	TGCGCCAGCAGCCAAGGTGGGGCAGGGTTCCAGCCCCAGCATTTT
TRBD2	.	TRBJ2-3	TRBV2	CASPLAGASTDTQYF	TGTGCCAGCCCCCTAGCGGGAGCTAGCACAGATACGCAGTATTTT
.	.	TRBJ2-3	TRBV6-1	CASSGRVIGLSNTQYF	TGTGCCAGCAGTGGGAGGGTCATCGGCCTAAGCAATACGCAGTATTTT
.	.	TRBJ2-1	TRBV5-1	CASSLDVGQIEGQFF	TGCGCCAGCAGCCTGGATGTCGGTCAAATCGAGGGGCAGTTCTTC
TRBD1	.	TRBJ1-4	TRBV5-4	CASSAGTDREKLFF	TGTGCCAGCAGCGCCGGGACAGACAGAGAAAAACTGTTTTTT
.	.	TRBJ1-1	TRBV11-3	CASKKAVGDTEAFF	TGTGCCAGTAAGAAGGCGGTCGGGGACACTGAAGCTTTCTTT
TRBD2	.	TRBJ2-1	TRBV5-1	CASSAGTSGYNEQFF	TGCGCCAGCAGCGCCGGGACTAGCGGCTACAATGAGCAGTTCTTC
TRBD2	.	TRBJ2-7	TRBV6-5	CASTPPTGGEQYF	TGTGCCAGCACCCCTCCCACGGGGGGCGAGCAGTACTTC
.	.	TRBJ1-3	TRBV7-9	CASSLDEAGNTIYF	TGTGCCAGCAGCTTAGATGAGGCTGGAAACACCATATATTTT
TRBD2	.	TRBJ2-1	TRBV25-1	CASRGTSSYNEQFF	TGTGCCAGCAGGGGGACTAGCTCCTACAATGAGCAGTTCTTC
.	.	TRBJ2-1	TRBV28	CASSLPTDWSSYNEQFF	TGTGCCAGCAGTTTACCTACCGACTGGAGCTCCTACAATGAGCAGTTCTTC
TRBD1	.	TRBJ2-5	TRBV19	CASSIGRGQSETQYF	TGTGCCAGTAGTATAGGTAGGGGGCAATCAGAGACCCAGTACTTC
.	.	TRBJ2-7	TRBV6-5	CATGGRGSHEQYF	TGTGCCACGGGAGGCAGGGGTAGCCACGAGCAGTACTTC
.	.	TRBJ1-2	TRBV7-6	CASSSGSGYTF	TGTGCCAGCAGCTCAGGGTCTGGCTACACCTTC
.	few	TRBJ2-6	TRBV19	CASSARVSGANVLTF	TGTGCCAGTAGTGCCAGGGTCTCTGGGGCCAACGTCCTGACTTTC
TRBD1	.	TRBJ2-4	TRBV7-2	CASSPYGQGGLKNIQYF	TGTGCCAGCAGCCCGTATGGACAGGGGGGTTTGAAAAACATTCAGTACTTC